The present T cell receptor beta chain was sequenced within a study of T cell responses to AZD1222 COVID-19 vaccine. As for the study in general: Pooled samples include second doses given at about 4 or 12 weeks. Whole-study findings and limits: Close to half of all spike-specific TCRs reportedly target regions of the variants that are unmutated. No day 14 peak samples; only post-peak repertoires were characterized. The study found vaccine-associated CD4 TCRs spanning spike, dominant at 160-218 and 743-854.

This table comes from immunoSEQ multiplex PCR, and its TCRdb copy is limited to in-frame clones, with some not included. The top ten clones hold approximately 4.8% of a sample with approximately 170,000 clones, less than 95% of them seen once. Worth noting for this clone: As yet, its antigen is unknown.

The sequencing here drew on peripheral blood, taken on day 0 of AZD1222 vaccination. The sequence was obtained from an adult in good health.

The CDR3 DNA reads as TGCGCCAGCACTGAGGTCCCTCAGTCCACTGAAGCTTTCTTT. Protein product: CASTEVPQSTEAFF. V usage is TRBV5-1 and J usage is TRBJ1-1; D gene uncertain. CDR1 SGHRS and CDR2 YFSETQ come from the germline V gene. V gave up 6 bases and J gave up 4 bases, with 16 bases separating them. The CDR3 has 14 amino acids.